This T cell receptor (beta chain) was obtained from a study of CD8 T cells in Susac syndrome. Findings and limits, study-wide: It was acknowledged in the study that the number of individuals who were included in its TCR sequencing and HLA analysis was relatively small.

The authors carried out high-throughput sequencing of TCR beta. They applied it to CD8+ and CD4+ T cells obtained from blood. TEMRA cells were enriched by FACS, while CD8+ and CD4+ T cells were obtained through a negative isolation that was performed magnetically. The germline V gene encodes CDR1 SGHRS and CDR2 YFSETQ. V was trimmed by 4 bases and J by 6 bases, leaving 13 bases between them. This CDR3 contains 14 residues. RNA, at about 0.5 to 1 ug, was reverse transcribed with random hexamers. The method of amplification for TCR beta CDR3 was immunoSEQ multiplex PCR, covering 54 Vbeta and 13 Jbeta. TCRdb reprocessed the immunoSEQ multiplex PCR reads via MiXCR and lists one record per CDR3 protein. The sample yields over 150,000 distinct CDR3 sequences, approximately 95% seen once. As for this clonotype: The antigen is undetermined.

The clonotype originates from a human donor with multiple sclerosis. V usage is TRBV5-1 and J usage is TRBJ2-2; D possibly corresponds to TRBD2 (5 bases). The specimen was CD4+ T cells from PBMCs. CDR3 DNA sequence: TGCGCCAGCAGCCCCCTCGGAGGCTCCGGGGAGCTGTTTTTT. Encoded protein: CASSPLGGSGELFF.